This TCR beta chain was captured in a study of T cells in Graves' hyperthyroidism and ophthalmopathy. This clonotype was detected ten times or more. The CDR3 has 14 residues. Trimming left V 4 bases short and J 2 bases short, with 9 bases between. Germline assignment: CDR1 SNHLY and CDR2 FYNNEI. Diagnostic decisions used clinical symptoms, serum thyroxine and TRAb, thyroid ultrasound and orbital computed tomography. The CDR3 regions of TCR beta were amplified from RNA transcripts. The study used the HTBI primer set for a first-round RT-PCR of the TCR CDR3. Using its own MiXCR run on the multiplex PCR reads, TCRdb lists one record per CDR3 protein. The table includes approximately 700,000 distinct CDR3 sequences, 16% detected once.

This sequence originates from a man aged 18 to 30 with Graves' hyperthyroidism. Sequencing was done on a sample of blood. The rearrangement links TRBV2 to TRBJ2-1; either TRBD1 or TRBD2 may fit D (5 bases each). This CDR3 reads CASSAGATYNEQFF. In DNA form, the CDR3 reads TGTGCCAGCAGTGCCGGGGCCACCTACAATGAGCAGTTCTTC.